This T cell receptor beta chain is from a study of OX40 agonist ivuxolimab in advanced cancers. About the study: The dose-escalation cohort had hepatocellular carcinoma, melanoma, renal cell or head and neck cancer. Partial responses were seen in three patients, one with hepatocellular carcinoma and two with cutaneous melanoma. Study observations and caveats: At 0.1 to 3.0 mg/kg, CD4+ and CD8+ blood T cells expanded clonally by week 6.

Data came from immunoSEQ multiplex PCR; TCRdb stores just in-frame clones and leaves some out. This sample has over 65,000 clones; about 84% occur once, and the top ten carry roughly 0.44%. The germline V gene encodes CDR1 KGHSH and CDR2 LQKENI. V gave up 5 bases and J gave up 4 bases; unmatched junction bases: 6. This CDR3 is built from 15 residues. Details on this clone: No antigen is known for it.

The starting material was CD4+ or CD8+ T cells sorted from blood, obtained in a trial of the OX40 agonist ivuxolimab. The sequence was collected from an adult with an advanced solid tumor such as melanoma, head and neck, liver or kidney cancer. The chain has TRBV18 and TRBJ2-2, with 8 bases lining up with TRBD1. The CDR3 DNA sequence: TGTGCCAGCTCATCCACAGGGGGAGGCACCGGGGAGCTGTTTTTT. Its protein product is CASSSTGGGTGELFF. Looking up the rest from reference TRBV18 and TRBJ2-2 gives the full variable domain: NAGVMQNPRHLVRRRGQEARLRCSPMKGHSHVYWYRQLPEEGLKFMVYLQKENIIDESGMPKERFSAEFPKEGPSILRIQQVVRGDSAAYFCASSSTGGGTGELFFGEGSRLTVL.